One sample yielded the 19 T cell receptor beta chains listed below, sequenced in a study of T-cell reconstitution after alpha-beta-depleted transplantation in children. TCRbeta library preparation incorporated unique molecular identifiers. TCRdb itself ran the PCR reads through MiXCR, one entry per CDR3 protein. This table has approximately 130,000 distinct CDR3 sequences, approximately 8.7% appearing once. The material sequenced was PBMCs, mostly from graft donor cells, taken 180 days after TCRalphabeta/CD19-depleted stem cell transplant. The source is a girl under three years old who had a stem cell transplant for combined immunodeficiency, so the T cells may come from the graft donor.

The chain couples TRBV5-1 to TRBJ2-7; the D gene is possibly TRBD2 (6 bases). V was clipped by 0 bases and J by 5 bases, with 15 bases between them. CDR1 is SGHRS, CDR2 YFSETQ, per germline. The length of the CDR3 is 15 residues. The DNA for the CDR3 is TGCGCCAGCAGCTTGGCAGGAGGGGCGGCGAACGAGCAGTACTTC. Amino acids: CASSLAGGAANEQYF.

J is TRBJ2-1 and V is TRBV20-1; D remains ambiguous. Trimming removed 2 bases at V and 5 bases at J, with 13 bases between. The CDR3 consists of 14 residues. The germline V gene has CDR1 DFQATT and CDR2 SNEGSKA (reference sequence). Here the CDR3 DNA reads TGCAGTGCTAGATCCCGACTCTCAAACAATGAGCAGTTCTTC. It encodes CSARSRLSNNEQFF.

The chain employs TRBV5-1 and TRBJ2-3; 9 nucleotides match TRBD2. Germline V CDR1 and CDR2: SGHRS, YFSETQ. This CDR3 contains 16 residues. The J segment lost 1 base and the V segment lost 2 bases, leaving 5 bases of the junction unmatched. CDR3 DNA sequence: TGCGCCAGCAGCTTCTTTAGCGGGAGTGGCACAGATACGCAGTATTTT. Its translation: CASSFFSGSGTDTQYF.

This chain links TRBV6-1 with TRBJ2-5; 7 nucleotides line up with TRBD2. With 0 bases clipped from V and 1 base from J, the junction kept 11 bases outside the gene matches. CDR3 length: 18 residues. CDR1 and CDR2 (germline): MNHNS, SASEGT. The CDR3 nucleotides read TGTGCCAGCAGTGAAGCGCTAATGGCTAGCGGTACCCAAGAGACCCAGTACTTC. It encodes CASSEALMASGTQETQYF.

This clonotype was observed a handful of times. The chain employs TRBV10-3 and TRBJ2-1; 8 nucleotides match TRBD1. The CDR3 totals 15 residues. The V gene end was trimmed by 10 bases and the J gene end by 4 bases; junction bases not matched to a gene: 12. Germline CDR1 reads ENHRY; CDR2 reads SYGVKD. CDR3 protein: CASKPGTGTYNEQFF. In DNA, the CDR3 is TGTGCCAGCAAGCCCGGGACAGGCACATACAATGAGCAGTTCTTC.

This clonotype has just a few counts. The rearrangement joins TRBV19 to TRBJ1-4; 7 bases fit TRBD1. CDR1 and CDR2 (germline): LNHDA, SQIVND (reference sequence). After removal of 3 bases from V and 5 bases from J, the junction contained 3 bases not matched to a gene. There are 14 residues in the CDR3. This CDR3 is CASSMGQINEKLFF. The CDR3 nucleotides read TGTGCCAGTAGTATGGGACAGATAAATGAAAAACTGTTTTTT. Using reference TRBV19 and TRBJ1-4 for the parts outside the CDR3, the full variable domain is DGGITQSPKYLFRKEGQNVTLSCEQNLNHDAMYWYRQDPGQGLRLIYYSQIVNDFQKGDIAEGYSVSREKKESFPLTVTSAQKNPTAFYLCASSMGQINEKLFFGSGTQLSVL.

DNA for the CDR3: TGTGCCAGCAGCCGACGGGGGGCAGTCTATAACTATGGCTACACCTTC. As protein: CASSRRGAVYNYGYTF. The chain has TRBV7-2 and TRBJ1-2; perhaps TRBD1 as D (6 bases). V was shortened by 5 bases and J by 1 base, with 17 bases between the two germline ends. Per the germline V gene, CDR1 is SGHTA and CDR2 is FQGNSA. The CDR3 totals 16 residues.

This clonotype was seen ten or more times. The chain is built from TRBV20-1 and TRBJ1-1, with D tentatively TRBD1 (6 bases). V gave up 0 bases and J gave up 5 bases, with 13 bases separating them. The CDR3 is 14 residues long. In germline, CDR1 is DFQATT, CDR2 SNEGSKA (reference sequence). CDR3 residues: CSARDQGGGTEAFF. CDR3 DNA sequence: TGCAGTGCTAGAGATCAAGGGGGAGGAACTGAAGCTTTCTTT.

This clonotype came up a few times. The gene calls are TRBV15 and TRBJ2-5; 7 bases are shared with TRBD1. The trim removed 9 bases at V and 3 bases at J, leaving 10 bases unmatched. This CDR3 is 14 amino acids long. Per the germline V gene, CDR1 is LNHNV and CDR2 is YYDKDF (reference sequence). This CDR3 reads CATLPDRVEETQYF. The CDR3 DNA sequence: TGTGCCACACTTCCCGACAGGGTCGAAGAGACCCAGTACTTC.

The chain recombines TRBV20-1 with TRBJ2-1, with TRBD2 matching 10 bases. CDR1 DFQATT and CDR2 SNEGSKA come from the germline V gene (reference sequence). The length of the CDR3 is 17 residues. Losses at the gene ends were 3 bases for V and 6 bases for J; bases not matched to a gene: 14. CDR3 bases: TGCAGTGCTAGCTCCCCTTTAGAGCGGGGGGGCCCCAATGAGCAGTTCTTC. Translated, it gives CSASSPLERGGPNEQFF.

This clonotype was counted a few times. The chain combines TRBV12-3 or TRBV12-4 with TRBJ2-4; 10 nucleotides agree with TRBD1. After removal of 5 bases from V and 1 base from J, the junction contained 8 bases not matched to a gene. CDR3 size: 17 residues. The CDR3 DNA reads TGTGCCAGCAGTCCAACCCCGGGACAGGGGGCCAAAAACATTCAGTACTTC. Translated, it gives CASSPTPGQGAKNIQYF.

The chain carries TRBV28 and TRBJ2-1; 7 bases are a match to TRBD1. The length of the CDR3 is 19 residues. Unmatched junction bases numbered 25, after V lost 5 bases and J lost 9 bases. Germline values: CDR1 MDHEN, CDR2 SYDVKM. The CDR3 DNA sequence: TGTGCCAGCAGTGTCCGGGACAGACTCCGCAGGTATATTTCGGGTGAGCAGTTCTTC. This gives the protein CASSVRDRLRRYISGEQFF. Supplemented by reference TRBV28 and TRBJ2-1, the full variable domain reads DVKVTQSSRYLVKRTGEKVFLECVQDMDHENMFWYRQDPGLGLRLIYFSYDVKMKEKGDIPEGYSVSREKKERFSLILESASTNQTSMYLCASSVRDRLRRYISGEQFFGPGTRLTVL.

This clonotype was picked up a small number of times. This chain links TRBV12-3 or TRBV12-4 with TRBJ1-2; D is possibly TRBD1 (6 bases). This CDR3 comprises 16 residues. Trimming cost V 6 bases and J 2 bases, with 19 bases left between them. CDR3: CASSPVGGRTNYGYTF. Here the CDR3 DNA reads TGTGCCAGCAGCCCTGTTGGGGGGCGGACCAACTATGGCTACACCTTC.

The J gene is TRBJ2-5, the V gene TRBV29-1; either TRBD1 or TRBD2 may supply D (5 bases each). V lost 0 bases to trimming and J lost 2 bases, with 13 bases between them. This CDR3 region has 15 residues. Germline lookup yields CDR1 SQVTM and CDR2 ANQGSEA. CDR3 DNA: TGCAGCGTTGAAGAAGAAGGGACCGGGCAAGAGACCCAGTACTTC. Its translation: CSVEEEGTGQETQYF.

This clonotype has a handful of counts. The chain is built from TRBV7-2 and TRBJ2-1, with no clear D. Trimming cost V 1 base and J 6 bases, with 10 bases left between them. This CDR3 is 14 amino acids long. CDR1 is SGHTA, CDR2 FQGNSA, per germline. CDR3 bases: TGTGCCAGCAGCTTAGACCGCACGGTCAATGAGCAGTTCTTC. This codes for CASSLDRTVNEQFF.

In its sample, this clonotype was seen a few times. The V call is TRBV7-2, the J call TRBJ2-7; 11 bases align to TRBD2. This CDR3 has 15 amino acids. J was trimmed by 3 bases and V by 4 bases; bases with no gene match: 5. Germline CDR1 is SGHTA and CDR2 is FQGNSA. CDR3 in DNA: TGTGCCAGCAGCTGGGGACTAGCGGCGGACTACGAGCAGTACTTC. It encodes CASSWGLAADYEQYF.

The chain uses TRBV7-9 and TRBJ2-5, with 13 nucleotides matching TRBD2. The CDR3 has 16 residues. The germline CDR1 and CDR2 sequences are SEHNR and FQNEAQ (reference sequence). J was trimmed by 5 bases and V by 5 bases; bases with no gene match: 8. The CDR3 sequence is CASSGPGTSGVETQYF. The CDR3, as DNA: TGTGCCAGCAGCGGCCCCGGGACTAGCGGGGTTGAGACCCAGTACTTC.

This clonotype occurred many times. The gene calls are TRBV20-1 and TRBJ2-6; D remains unclear. This CDR3 region has 14 residues. The V gene's germline CDR1 is DFQATT and CDR2 SNEGSKA (reference sequence). Deletions cut 6 bases from V and 0 bases from J, with 9 bases between. The DNA for the CDR3 is TGCAGTGCCACTCCTGACTCTGGGGCCAACGTCCTGACTTTC. Translation gives CSATPDSGANVLTF.

This chain connects TRBV18 to TRBJ2-3, with D uncertain. The CDR3 extends over 12 amino acids. The germline V gene has CDR1 KGHSH and CDR2 LQKENI. V dropped 6 bases and J dropped 2 bases, with 6 bases sitting between them. CDR3 region: CASSAITDTQYF. In nucleotides, the CDR3 is TGTGCCAGCTCTGCCATCACAGATACGCAGTATTTT.